This T cell receptor beta chain is from a study of cytomegalovirus exposure and HLA in healthy donors. The PCR contained 60 Vbeta and 13 Jbeta primers. Method: immunoSEQ multiplex PCR; TCRdb's copy keeps in-frame clones and lacks some. Of around 130,000 clones in the sample, approximately 8.8% were seen once. Germline CDR1 and CDR2: LNHDA and SQIVND (reference sequence). This CDR3 contains 15 residues. V dropped 4 bases and J dropped 4; count of bases not matched to a gene: 8. The TCR originated in a man aged 40-50 years in good health and CMV-seronegative. V is TRBV19 and J is TRBJ1-2; 8 bases map to TRBD1. The sample was PBMCs. CDR3 region: CASSTPGGAGYGYTF. CDR3 in DNA: TGTGCCAGTAGTACCCCAGGGGGCGCTGGCTATGGCTACACCTTC.